Given below is one TCR beta chain in context. Its antigen remains unidentified. Sorting that relied on CD45RO/CCR7/CD25/CD127/CD95/CD27 yielded CD4+ naive, central memory, regulatory and stem cell-like memory cells. This specimen comes from a study of beta chain features in type 1 diabetes. Study-level information: Examination of sorted cells across all samples involved roughly 100 million cells. Study findings and constraints: PCR might pick shorter templates more often, in the same way for patients and controls.

The investigators reverse transcribed all of the isolated RNA, so they sequenced expressed TCRB transcripts. The method was immunoSEQ multiplex PCR; TCRdb's version includes in-frame clones alone and lacks a portion of them. The sample yields under 400,000 clones, around a fifth seen once. This CDR3 region has 14 residues. V lost 2 bases to trimming and J lost 3 bases; unmatched junction nucleotides: 5. From germline, CDR1 is GTSNPN and CDR2 SVGIG (reference sequence). Material: naive CD4+ T cells from blood. This chain links TRBV30 with TRBJ2-5, with TRBD2 matching over 8 bases. This TCR came from a woman between 18 and 29 years old in good health. This CDR3 reads CAWSFSGIEETQYF. Written as DNA, the CDR3 is TGTGCCTGGAGTTTTAGCGGGATAGAAGAGACCCAGTACTTC. Complete variable domain (other parts from reference TRBV30 and TRBJ2-5): SQTIHQWPATLVQPVGSPLSLECTVEGTSNPNLYWYRQAAGRGLQLLFYSVGIGQISSEVPQNLSASRPQDRQFILSSKKLLLSDSGFYLCAWSFSGIEETQYFGPGTRLLVL.